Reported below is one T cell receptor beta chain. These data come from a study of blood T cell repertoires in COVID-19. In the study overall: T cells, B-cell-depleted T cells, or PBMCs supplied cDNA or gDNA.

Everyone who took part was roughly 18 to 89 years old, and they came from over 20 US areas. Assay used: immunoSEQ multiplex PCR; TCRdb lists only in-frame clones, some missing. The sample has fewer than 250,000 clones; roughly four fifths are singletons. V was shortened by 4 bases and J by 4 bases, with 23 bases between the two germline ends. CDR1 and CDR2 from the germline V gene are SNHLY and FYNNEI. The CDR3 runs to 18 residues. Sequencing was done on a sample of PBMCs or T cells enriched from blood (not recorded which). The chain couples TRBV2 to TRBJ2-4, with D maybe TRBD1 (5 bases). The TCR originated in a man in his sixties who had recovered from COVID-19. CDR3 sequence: CASSGAARAGPAKNIQYF. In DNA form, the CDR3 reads TGTGCCAGCAGTGGGGCGGCTAGGGCAGGGCCGGCAAAAAACATTCAGTACTTC.